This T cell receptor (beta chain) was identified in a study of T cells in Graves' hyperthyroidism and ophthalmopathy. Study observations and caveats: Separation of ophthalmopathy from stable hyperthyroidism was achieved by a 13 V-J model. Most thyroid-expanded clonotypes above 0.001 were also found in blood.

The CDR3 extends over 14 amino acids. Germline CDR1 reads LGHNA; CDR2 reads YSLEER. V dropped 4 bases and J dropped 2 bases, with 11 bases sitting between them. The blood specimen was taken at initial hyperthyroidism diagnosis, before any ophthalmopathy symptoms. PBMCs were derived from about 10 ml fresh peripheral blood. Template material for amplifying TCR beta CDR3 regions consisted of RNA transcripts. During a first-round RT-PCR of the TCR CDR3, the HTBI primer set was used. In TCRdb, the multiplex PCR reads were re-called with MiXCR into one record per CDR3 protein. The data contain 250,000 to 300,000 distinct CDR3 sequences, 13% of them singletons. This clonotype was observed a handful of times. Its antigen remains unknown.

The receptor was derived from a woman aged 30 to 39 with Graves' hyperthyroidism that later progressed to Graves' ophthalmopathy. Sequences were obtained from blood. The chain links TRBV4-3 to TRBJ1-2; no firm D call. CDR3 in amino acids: CASSPLPSNYGYTF. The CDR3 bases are TGCGCCAGCAGCCCGCTTCCCTCGAACTATGGCTACACCTTC.